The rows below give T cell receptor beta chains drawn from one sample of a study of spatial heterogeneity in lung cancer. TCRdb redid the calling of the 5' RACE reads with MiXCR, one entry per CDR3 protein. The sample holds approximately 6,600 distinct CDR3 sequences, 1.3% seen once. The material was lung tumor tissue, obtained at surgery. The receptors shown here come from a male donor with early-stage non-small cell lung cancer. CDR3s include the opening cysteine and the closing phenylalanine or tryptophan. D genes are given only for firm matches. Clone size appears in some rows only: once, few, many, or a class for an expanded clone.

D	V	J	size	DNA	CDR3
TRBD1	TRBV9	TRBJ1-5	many	TGTGCCAGCAGCGAGGGACAGGGGGGCAATCAGCCCCAGCATTTT	CASSEGQGGNQPQHF
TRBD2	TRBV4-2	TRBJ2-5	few	TGTGCCAGCAGCTCCCGGACTAGCGGGAGGGGAGAGACCCAGTACTTC	CASSSRTSGRGETQYF
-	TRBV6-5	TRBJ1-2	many	TGTGCCACCGGGGAAAGGGGGATCCGAGGCTACACCTTC	CATGERGIRGYTF
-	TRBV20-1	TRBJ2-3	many	TGCAGTGCACCTCCTTTCGGGGATACGCAGTATTTT	CSAPPFGDTQYF
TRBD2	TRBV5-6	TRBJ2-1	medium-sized	TGTGCCAGCAGCTTTGTAGCGGGACACTACAATGAGCAGTTCTTC	CASSFVAGHYNEQFF
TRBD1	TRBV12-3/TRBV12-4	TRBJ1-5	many	TGTGCCAGCAGCCCGGGACAGTTCAATCAGCCCCAGCATTTT	CASSPGQFNQPQHF
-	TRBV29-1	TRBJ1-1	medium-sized	TGCAGCGTCGCGGACTCTACCTTTGAAGCTTTCTTT	CSVADSTFEAFF
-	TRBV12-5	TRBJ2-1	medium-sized	TGTGCTAGTGGTTTAGGGGAGAACTCCTACAATGAGCAGTTCTTC	CASGLGENSYNEQFF
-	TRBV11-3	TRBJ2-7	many	TGTGCCAGCAGCTCGTACCAGGGAGAGCAGTACTTC	CASSSYQGEQYF
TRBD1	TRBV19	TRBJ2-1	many	TGTGCCAGTAGTTTACAGGGGAGCTCCTACAATGAGCAGTTCTTC	CASSLQGSSYNEQFF
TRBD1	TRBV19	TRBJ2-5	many	TGTGCCAGTAGTTGGGACAGAAAAGAGACCCAGTACTTC	CASSWDRKETQYF
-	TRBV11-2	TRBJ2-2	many	TGTGCCAGCAATACCCAGGGGACCGGGGAGCTGTTTTTT	CASNTQGTGELFF
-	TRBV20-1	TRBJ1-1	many	TGCAGTGCCCGTGGACATGGGGGGGTGAACACTGAAGCTTTCTTT	CSARGHGGVNTEAFF
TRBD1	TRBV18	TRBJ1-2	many	TGTGCCAGCTCACCTGGGTTGGACAGGGACTATGGCTACACCTTC	CASSPGLDRDYGYTF
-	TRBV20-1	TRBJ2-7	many	TGCAGTGCTAGAGAGGAACGGGATAGGGACTACGAGCAGTACTTC	CSAREERDRDYEQYF
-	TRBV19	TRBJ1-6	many	TGTGCCAGTAGTCCCCTCGGGGGGAAGGATTCACCCCTCCACTTT	CASSPLGGKDSPLHF
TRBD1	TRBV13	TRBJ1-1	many	TGTGCCAGCAGCCCCGGTCACGGTGGACAGGGGATGGGGGAAGCTTTCTTT	CASSPGHGGQGMGEAFF
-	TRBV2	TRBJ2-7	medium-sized	TGTGCCAGCAGTGAAGAAGGCCTTGGGGAGCAGTACTTC	CASSEEGLGEQYF
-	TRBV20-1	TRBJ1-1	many	TGCAGTGCTAGTAAGAGGGGAAGGACTGAAGCTTTCTTT	CSASKRGRTEAFF
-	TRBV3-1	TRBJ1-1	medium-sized	TGTGCCAGCAGCCAAGATCGGGCCCTGAACACTGAAGCTTTCTTT	CASSQDRALNTEAFF
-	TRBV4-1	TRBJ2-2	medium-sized	TGCGCCAGCAGCCAAGATAACCGGGGGTACACCGGGGAGCTGTTTTTT	CASSQDNRGYTGELFF
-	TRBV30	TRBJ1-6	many	TGTGCCTGGAGTGTACAAGAAGATTCACCCCTCCACTTT	CAWSVQEDSPLHF
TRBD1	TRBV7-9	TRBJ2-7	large	TGTGCCAGCAGTCCCCCCTCACAGGGGGGTCAGCAGTACTTC	CASSPPSQGGQQYF
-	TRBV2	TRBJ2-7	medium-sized	TGTGCCAGCCGGAGTCGGGGGGCATCCTACGAGCAGTACTTC	CASRSRGASYEQYF
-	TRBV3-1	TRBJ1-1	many	TGTGCCAGCAGCCAAGATAGACGGAGGGCTTTCTTT	CASSQDRRRAFF
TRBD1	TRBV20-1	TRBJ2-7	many	TGCAGTGCTGGGGACAGCCGAGAGCAGTACTTC	CSAGDSREQYF
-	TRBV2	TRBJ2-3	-	TGTGCCAGCAGTGAAGGGGCGGCAGATACGCAGTATTTT	CASSEGAADTQYF
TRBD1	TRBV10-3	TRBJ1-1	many	TGTGCCATCACCGGGACAGGGGCTGGCACTGAAGCTTTCTTT	CAITGTGAGTEAFF
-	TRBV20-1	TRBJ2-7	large	TGCAGTGCTAACCGGGGGACAGTCGAGCAGTACTTC	CSANRGTVEQYF
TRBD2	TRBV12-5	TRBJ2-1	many	TGTGCTAGTGGTTTAGGCCCGGGGCTAGCGGACAATGAGCAGTTCTTC	CASGLGPGLADNEQFF
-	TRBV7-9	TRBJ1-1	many	TGTGCCAGCAGCTTAGTCTCGATGAACACTGAAGCTTTCTTT	CASSLVSMNTEAFF
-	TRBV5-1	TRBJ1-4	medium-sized	TGCGCCAGTACGGGTGGAACTAATGAAAAACTGTTTTTT	CASTGGTNEKLFF
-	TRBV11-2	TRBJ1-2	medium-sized	TGTGCCAGCAGCTCCATGACAGGCGTCTATGGCTACACCTTC	CASSSMTGVYGYTF
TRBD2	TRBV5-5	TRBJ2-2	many	TGTGCCAGCAGCTTGGCCTACCCCTCGACTAGCTCGGTCGGGGAGCTGTTTTTT	CASSLAYPSTSSVGELFF
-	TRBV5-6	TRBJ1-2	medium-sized	TGTGCCAGCAGCTTGGTGGACGGTGCTAACTATGGCTACACCTTC	CASSLVDGANYGYTF
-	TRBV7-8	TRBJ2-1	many	TGTGCCAGCACCCTGGGAGGTTCGGGCGGTAACAATGAGCAGTTCTTC	CASTLGGSGGNNEQFF